Below, 30 T cell receptor beta chains from the same sample are listed, as sequenced in a study of CD8+ T cells in alopecia areata. Extracted RNA was reverse transcribed, and the resulting cDNA served as sequencing template. The protocol was immunoSEQ multiplex PCR, while the TCRdb copy is restricted to in-frame clones and leaves out a portion. The sample yields some 220,000 clones, under 75% seen once. Treatment of the sample: oral pan-JAK inhibitor, 5-10 mg twice daily. This specimen consisted of CD4+ T cells sorted from blood, obtained at week 4, from a patient treated with tofacitinib. Receptor source: a human donor with alopecia areata.

The chain links TRBV15 to TRBJ1-3; TRBD1 agrees at 7 bases. Trimming at V came to 4 bases and at J to 4 bases, leaving 10 bases not matched to a gene. The CDR3 length is 16 residues. Germline assignment: CDR1 LNHNV and CDR2 YYDKDF (reference sequence). The CDR3: CATSTGQTPKGNTIYF. The CDR3 DNA sequence: TGTGCCACCAGCACGGGACAGACCCCAAAGGGAAACACCATATATTTT.

This clone was counted between two and nine times. The chain combines TRBV29-1 with TRBJ1-1, with D uncertain. CDR3 size: 13 residues. V was clipped by 2 bases and J by 1 base, with 8 bases between them. From germline, CDR1 is SQVTM and CDR2 ANQGSEA. CDR3 nucleotide sequence: TGCAGCGTTGAAAAGGTGGGGAACACTGAAGCTTTCTTT. Amino acid sequence: CSVEKVGNTEAFF.

CDR3 sequence reads: CSVSQGSNQPQHF. In DNA, the CDR3 is TGCAGCGTTTCCCAGGGTAGCAATCAGCCCCAGCATTTT. J is TRBJ1-5 and V is TRBV29-1; TRBD1 is a possible D gene (5 bases). Trimming pared 5 bases from V and 0 bases from J, leaving 8 bases between. Germline CDR1 SQVTM, CDR2 ANQGSEA. This CDR3 region has 13 residues.

The J gene is TRBJ1-1, the V gene TRBV9; TRBD1 is a possible D gene (5 bases). The CDR3 consists of 16 residues. CDR1 SGDLS and CDR2 YYNGEE come from the germline V gene. V lost 4 bases and J 7 bases, leaving 23 bases between the germline ends. The CDR3 DNA reads as TGTGCCAGCAGCTTAGGGGCGGGGATAATAAAAGGTGAAGCTTTCTTT. Residues: CASSLGAGIIKGEAFF.

This sequence joins TRBV29-1 and TRBJ2-3; a possible D gene is TRBD1 (5 bases). The length of the CDR3 is 12 residues. The germline V and J ends were trimmed by 1 base and 8 bases, with 10 bases remaining between them. The germline gives CDR1 SQVTM, CDR2 ANQGSEA. The CDR3 loop is CSVEGEGVTQYF. CDR3 nucleotides: TGCAGCGTTGAAGGGGAAGGGGTTACGCAGTATTTT.

This sequence joins TRBV5-1 and TRBJ2-1; TRBD1 agrees at 8 bases. V gave up 1 base and J gave up 4 bases; unmatched junction bases: 4. This CDR3 has 15 residues. Germline V gives CDR1 SGHRS, CDR2 YFSETQ. The CDR3 nucleotides read TGCGCCAGCAGCTTGATGGGGGACAGGTACAATGAGCAGTTCTTC. Protein sequence: CASSLMGDRYNEQFF.

The chain recombines TRBV2 with TRBJ2-2; unclear D gene. Trimming pared 4 bases from V and 3 bases from J, leaving 9 bases between. The germline V gene encodes CDR1 SNHLY and CDR2 FYNNEI. The CDR3 sequence is 14 residues long. In DNA form, the CDR3 reads TGTGCCAGCAGTGCCGTCAGCCACACCGGGGAGCTGTTTTTT. Residues: CASSAVSHTGELFF. Full variable domain (remainder filled in from reference TRBV2 and TRBJ2-2): EPEVTQTPSHQVTQMGQEVILRCVPISNHLYFYWYRQILGQKVEFLVSFYNNEISEKSEIFDDQFSVERPDGSNFTLKIRSTKLEDSAMYFCASSAVSHTGELFFGEGSRLTVL.

This clone was seen a few times. The chain combines TRBV19 with TRBJ1-2; D remains unclear. The germline V gene encodes CDR1 LNHDA and CDR2 SQIVND (reference sequence). V lost 3 bases to trimming and J lost 2 bases, with 7 bases between them. CDR3 length: 13 amino acids. Here the CDR3 reads CASSMAANYGYTF. For the CDR3, the DNA is TGTGCCAGTAGTATGGCCGCCAACTATGGCTACACCTTC.

The chain carries TRBV4-2 and TRBJ2-7, with 8 bases lining up with TRBD1. V lost 4 bases and J lost 6; bases outside the gene matches: 5. Germline V gene data show CDR1 as LGHNA and CDR2 as YNFKEQ. The CDR3 has 13 residues. In DNA form, the CDR3 reads TGTGCCAGCAGCCGGACAGGGAACGGCGAGCAGTACTTC. Residues: CASSRTGNGEQYF.

This clone was counted a few times. The V gene is TRBV4-1, the J gene TRBJ1-2; no clear D. Trimming shortened V by 1 base and J by 4 bases, and 10 bases separated the two germline ends. CDR3 length: 14 residues. Germline loops: CDR1 MGHRA, CDR2 YSYEKL. The CDR3 DNA sequence: TGCGCCAGCAGCCAAGGGCCGGAGGGCTATGGCTACACCTTC. Its translation is CASSQGPEGYGYTF.

Many counts were recorded for this clone. The chain uses TRBV7-2 and TRBJ2-3; 10 bases align to TRBD2. From germline, CDR1 is SGHTA and CDR2 FQGNSA. The CDR3 sequence is 17 residues long. Trimming at V came to 3 bases and at J to 6 bases, leaving 12 bases not matched to a gene. As DNA, the CDR3 is TGTGCCAGCAGCTTTATAGCGGGGGGCCAAGGCCAGGATACGCAGTATTTT. Translation gives CASSFIAGGQGQDTQYF.

This clone has a handful of counts. The chain recombines TRBV21-1 with TRBJ2-1; TRBD2, the table's D call, lacks a check against the DNA. TRBV21-1 represents a pseudogene. The CDR3 contains 18 residues. The chain's CDR3 is CASSKSYLAVSSYNEQFF. In nucleotides, the CDR3 is TGTGCCAGCAGCAAATCCTACTTAGCGGTAAGCTCCTACAATGAGCAGTTCTTC.

The chain is built from TRBV15 and TRBJ2-1; 11 positions agree with TRBD2. Germline CDR1 LNHNV, CDR2 YYDKDF (reference sequence). The CDR3 runs 15 residues. Germline trimming cut 1 base from V and 6 bases from J; bases unmatched to any gene: 2. The CDR3 sequence is CATSRVAGGLNEQFF. The CDR3 DNA is TGTGCCACCAGCAGAGTAGCGGGGGGGCTCAATGAGCAGTTCTTC.

This sequence joins TRBV9 and TRBJ1-2; TRBD1 matches 7 bases. Per germline, CDR1 SGDLS and CDR2 YYNGEE. V was pared by 0 bases and J by 5 bases, with 7 bases of the junction left unmatched. The CDR3 spans 15 residues. The CDR3 protein is CASSVAPGQTYGYTF. The CDR3 DNA reads TGTGCCAGCAGCGTAGCCCCGGGACAGACTTATGGCTACACCTTC. Supplemented by reference TRBV9 and TRBJ1-2, the full variable domain reads DSGVTQTPKHLITATGQRVTLRCSPRSGDLSVYWYQQSLDQGLQFLIQYYNGEERAKGNILERFSAQQFPDLHSELNLSSLELGDSALYFCASSVAPGQTYGYTFGSGTRLTVV.

This clone was seen a handful of times. The chain employs TRBV7-6 and TRBJ1-5; D is ambiguous. Germline V gives CDR1 SGHVS, CDR2 FNYEAQ. V was cut by 4 bases and J by 4 bases, with 11 bases left in between. This CDR3 is built from 14 residues. The CDR3 sequence is CASSSSGWNQPQHF. In DNA, the CDR3 is TGTGCCAGCAGCTCTTCGGGGTGGAATCAGCCCCAGCATTTT.

This chain joins TRBV30 and TRBJ1-2; no firm D call. The CDR3 extends over 13 amino acids. CDR1 is GTSNPN and CDR2 is SVGIG in the germline V gene (reference sequence). Trimming took 0 bases from V and 4 from J, leaving 9 bases between them. Here the CDR3 reads CAWSVLAAYGYTF. CDR3 nucleotides: TGTGCCTGGAGTGTACTTGCAGCCTATGGCTACACCTTC.

DNA for the CDR3: TGCAGCGTCCCACGGGGGGGGAACACTGAAGCTTTCTTT. This translates into CSVPRGGNTEAFF. The rearrangement joins TRBV29-1 to TRBJ1-1, with D maybe TRBD1 (5 bases). CDR1 SQVTM and CDR2 ANQGSEA come from the germline V gene. Trimming took off 6 bases at V and 1 base at J, with 12 bases between the two ends. The CDR3 contains 13 residues.

This sequence joins TRBV5-1 and TRBJ2-3; D gene ambiguous. Germline loops: CDR1 SGHRS, CDR2 YFSETQ. Trimming shortened V by 0 bases and J by 5 bases, and 10 bases separated the two germline ends. This CDR3 contains 14 residues. This CDR3 reads CASSLAEWEDTQYF. CDR3 DNA: TGCGCCAGCAGCTTGGCCGAATGGGAAGATACGCAGTATTTT.

The chain combines TRBV11-2 with TRBJ2-5, with D possibly being TRBD1 (5 bases). The ends were cut back, 10 bases at V and 4 bases at J, with 16 bases in the middle. In germline, CDR1 is SGHAT, CDR2 FQNNGV. The CDR3 consists of 13 residues. The CDR3 loop reads CATGTGFGETQYF. DNA for the CDR3: TGTGCCACCGGTACAGGTTTCGGAGAGACCCAGTACTTC.

Concerning this clone itself: A read error may account for a junction end that differs from germline. This chain uses TRBV29-1 with TRBJ2-7; tentative D call: TRBD1 (6 bases). The CDR3 has 11 amino acids. The germline V gene encodes CDR1 SQVTM and CDR2 ANQGSEA. The CDR3 sequence is CSVLVSGESFF. DNA for the CDR3: TGCAGCGTTTTAGTGTCAGGGGAATCTTTCTTC.

This clone was found a few times. The chain links TRBV30 to TRBJ1-2; 7 bases map to TRBD1. The V gene end was trimmed by 0 bases and the J gene end by 14 bases; junction bases not matched to a gene: 9. The CDR3 contains 12 residues. Germline CDR1 GTSNPN, CDR2 SVGIG (reference sequence). CDR3: CAWSVLGGLGTF. CDR3 sequence (DNA): TGTGCCTGGAGTGTATTAGGGGGCTTAGGGACCTTC.

This clone was counted between two and nine times. The genes are TRBV2 and TRBJ1-1, with D unresolved. Germline assignment: CDR1 SNHLY and CDR2 FYNNEI. The CDR3 extends over 17 amino acids. Trimming took 3 bases from V and 5 from J, leaving 22 bases between them. The CDR3 sequence: CASSETPVRTAGTEAFF. The CDR3 nucleotides are TGTGCCAGCAGTGAGACCCCTGTGAGGACGGCGGGGACTGAAGCTTTCTTT.

The rearrangement uses TRBV6-1 and TRBJ1-6, with D uncertain. V was clipped by 7 bases and J by 0 bases, with 7 bases between them. Germline V gene sequence: CDR1 MNHNS, CDR2 SASEGT. This CDR3 has 14 residues. The CDR3 spells CASTRSSYNSPLHF. DNA for the CDR3: TGTGCCAGCACCCGAAGCTCCTATAATTCACCCCTCCACTTT.

The genes are TRBV4-3 and TRBJ2-5; 9 nucleotides line up with TRBD1. The germline gives CDR1 LGHNA, CDR2 YSLEER. With V trimmed by 5 bases and J by 1 base, 5 bases remained unmatched. The length of the CDR3 is 15 residues. CDR3 in DNA: TGCGCCAGCAGCAGGACAGGGGCCGTCCAAGAGACCCAGTACTTC. Its translation is CASSRTGAVQETQYF.

The chain recombines TRBV7-9 with TRBJ2-7; D uncertain. V was cut by 4 bases and J by 4 bases, with 5 bases left in between. CDR1 SEHNR and CDR2 FQNEAQ come from the germline V gene (reference sequence). This CDR3 region has 11 residues. CDR3 in DNA: TGTGCCAGCAGCTATGAATACGAGCAGTACTTC. This gives the protein CASSYEYEQYF.

This rearrangement joins TRBV7-2 to TRBJ2-7; D is undetermined. From germline, CDR1 is SGHTA and CDR2 FQGNSA. Deletions cut 5 bases from V and 2 bases from J, with 10 bases between. The CDR3 covers 13 residues. CDR3 DNA sequence: TGTGCCAGCAGCCCTCCACCTCCCTACGAGCAGTACTTC. Translation gives CASSPPPPYEQYF.

This clone was detected a few times. V is TRBV18 and J is TRBJ1-4, with TRBD1 matching over 9 bases. CDR1 and CDR2 from the germline V gene are KGHSH and LQKENI. The CDR3 totals 14 residues. The junction had 3 bases not matched to a gene; V was cut back by 3 bases and J by 7 bases. The CDR3 DNA sequence: TGTGCCAGCTCACCGGACAGGGGAGGTGAAAAACTGTTTTTT. It is translated as CASSPDRGGEKLFF.

This rearrangement joins TRBV11-2 to TRBJ2-7, with a tentative D call TRBD2 (7 bases). CDR3 length equals 15 residues. Germline V gives CDR1 SGHAT, CDR2 FQNNGV. V was trimmed by 5 bases and J by 9 bases, leaving 23 bases between them. CDR3 residues: CASSLMAGGLNGQYF. The DNA for the CDR3 is TGTGCCAGCAGCCTAATGGCCGGGGGGCTGAACGGGCAGTACTTC.

The chain uses TRBV6-5 and TRBJ1-2; 9 bases map to TRBD1. J was trimmed by 4 bases and V by 0 bases; bases with no gene match: 3. This CDR3 is built from 15 residues. Germline assignment: CDR1 MNHEY and CDR2 SVGAGI. CDR3 sequence (DNA): TGTGCCAGCAGTTACTCGGGACAGGGAGGCTATGGCTACACCTTC. This translates into CASSYSGQGGYGYTF.

This clone was seen a few times. Other DNA sequences in this specimen translate into the identical CDR3. This sequence joins TRBV2 and TRBJ2-5; possible D gene TRBD1, 5 bases. Germline V gene data show CDR1 as SNHLY and CDR2 as FYNNEI. V was shortened by 4 bases and J by 4 bases, with 7 bases between the two germline ends. There are 12 residues in the CDR3. The DNA of the CDR3 is TGTGCCAGCAGTGGGGGCGGAGAGACCCAGTACTTC. This codes for CASSGGGETQYF.